This TCR beta chain came from a study of T cell responses to AZD1222 COVID-19 vaccine. Regarding the study as a whole: Donors were largely white British and mainly female; clonal diversity was possibly underestimated. The study found Spike-specific TCR breadth and depth rose after two AZD1222 doses.

Clones were sequenced by immunoSEQ multiplex PCR, and TCRdb holds only the in-frame ones, with some missing. The sample contains about 120,000 clones, around 90% of which appear only once. Germline CDR1 and CDR2: ENHRY and SYGVKD. The CDR3 is 16 amino acids. Unmatched junction bases numbered 10, after V lost 3 bases and J lost 7 bases. Of note for this clone: As yet, its antigen is unknown.

The sequence came from an adult who received the MenACWY meningococcal vaccine as a control. This chain joins TRBV10-3 and TRBJ2-1; 9 nucleotides align to TRBD2. The source material was peripheral blood, sampled 28 days after the second dose of the MenACWY control vaccine. CDR3 protein: CAISDPAERGENEQFF. CDR3 nucleotides: TGTGCCATCAGTGACCCCGCGGAGCGGGGGGAAAATGAGCAGTTCTTC.